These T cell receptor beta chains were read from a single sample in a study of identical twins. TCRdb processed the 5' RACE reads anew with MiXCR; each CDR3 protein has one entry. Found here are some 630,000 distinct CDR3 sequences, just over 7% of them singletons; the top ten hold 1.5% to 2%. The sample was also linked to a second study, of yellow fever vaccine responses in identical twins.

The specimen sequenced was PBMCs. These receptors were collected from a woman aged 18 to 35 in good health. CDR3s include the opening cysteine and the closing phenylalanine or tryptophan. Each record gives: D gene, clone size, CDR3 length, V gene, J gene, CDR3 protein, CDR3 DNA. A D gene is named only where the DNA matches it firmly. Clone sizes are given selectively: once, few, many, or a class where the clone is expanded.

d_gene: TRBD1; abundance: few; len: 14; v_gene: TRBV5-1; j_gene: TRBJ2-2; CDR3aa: CASSPGQGSGELFF; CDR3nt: TGCGCCAGCAGCCCGGGACAGGGATCCGGGGAGCTGTTTTTT
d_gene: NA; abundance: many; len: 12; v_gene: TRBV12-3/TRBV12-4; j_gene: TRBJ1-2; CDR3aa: CASSTRSLGYTF; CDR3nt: TGTGCCAGCAGTACTCGATCCCTTGGCTACACCTTC
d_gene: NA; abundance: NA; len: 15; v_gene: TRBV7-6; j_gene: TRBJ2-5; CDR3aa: CASSLYATVQETQYF; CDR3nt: TGTGCCAGCAGCTTATATGCGACAGTACAAGAGACCCAGTACTTC
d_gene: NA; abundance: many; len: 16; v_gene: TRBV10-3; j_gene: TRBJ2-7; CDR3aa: CAISESYSLRVGEQYF; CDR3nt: TGTGCCATCAGTGAGTCTTACAGCTTAAGAGTCGGCGAGCAGTACTTC
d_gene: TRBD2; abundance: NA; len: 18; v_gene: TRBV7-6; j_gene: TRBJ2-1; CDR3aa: CASSRPPSGGTYHNEQFF; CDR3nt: TGTGCCAGCAGCCGCCCCCCTAGCGGGGGGACCTATCACAATGAGCAGTTCTTC
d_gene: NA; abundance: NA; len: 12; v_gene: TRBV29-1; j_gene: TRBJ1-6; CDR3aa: CSVAESNSPLHF; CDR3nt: TGCAGCGTTGCAGAGAGTAATTCACCCCTCCACTTT
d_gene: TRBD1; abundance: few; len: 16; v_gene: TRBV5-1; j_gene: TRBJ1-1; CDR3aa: CASSSWDRGMNTEAFF; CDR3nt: TGCGCCAGCAGCTCGTGGGACAGGGGGATGAACACTGAAGCTTTCTTT
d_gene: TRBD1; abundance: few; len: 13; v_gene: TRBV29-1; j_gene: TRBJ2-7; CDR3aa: CSAVGQVSYEQYF; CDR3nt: TGCAGCGCCGTAGGACAGGTATCCTACGAGCAGTACTTC
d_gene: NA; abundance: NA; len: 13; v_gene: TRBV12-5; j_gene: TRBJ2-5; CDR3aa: CASYGGEPETQYF; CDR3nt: TGTGCTAGTTATGGCGGAGAACCGGAGACCCAGTACTTC
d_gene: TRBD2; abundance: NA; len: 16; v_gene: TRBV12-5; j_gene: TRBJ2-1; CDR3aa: CASGSPGLAGLNEQFF; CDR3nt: TGTGCTAGTGGGTCTCCCGGACTAGCGGGTTTAAATGAGCAGTTCTTC
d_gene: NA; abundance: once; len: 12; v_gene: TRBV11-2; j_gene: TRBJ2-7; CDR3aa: CASNEERARQYF; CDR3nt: TGTGCCAGCAACGAGGAGAGGGCCAGGCAGTACTTC
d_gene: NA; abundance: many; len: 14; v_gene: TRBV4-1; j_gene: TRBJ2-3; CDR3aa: CASSRGPSTDTQYF; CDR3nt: TGCGCCAGCAGCCGAGGCCCATCCACAGATACGCAGTATTTT
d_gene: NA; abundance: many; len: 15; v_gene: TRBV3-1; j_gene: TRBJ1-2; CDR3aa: CASSQEGPRVVGYTF; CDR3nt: TGTGCCAGCAGCCAAGAAGGGCCCAGGGTCGTTGGCTACACCTTC
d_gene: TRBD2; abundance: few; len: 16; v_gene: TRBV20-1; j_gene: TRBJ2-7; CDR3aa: CSASPGTSGRAHEQYF; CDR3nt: TGCAGTGCTAGTCCTGGGACTAGCGGGAGGGCCCACGAGCAGTACTTC
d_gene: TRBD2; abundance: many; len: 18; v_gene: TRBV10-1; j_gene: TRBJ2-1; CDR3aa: CASSESPLTSGDYNEQFF; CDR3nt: TGCGCCAGCAGTGAGTCTCCGCTGACTAGCGGGGATTACAATGAGCAGTTCTTC
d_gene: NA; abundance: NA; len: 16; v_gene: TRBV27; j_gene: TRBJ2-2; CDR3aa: CASSFSQHRSTGELFF; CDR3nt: TGTGCCAGCAGTTTCTCTCAGCACAGGAGCACCGGGGAGCTGTTTTTT
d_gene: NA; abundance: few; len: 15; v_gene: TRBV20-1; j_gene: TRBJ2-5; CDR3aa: CSASSRKRGGETQYF; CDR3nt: TGCAGTGCTTCCTCTCGAAAGAGGGGGGGGGAGACCCAGTACTTC
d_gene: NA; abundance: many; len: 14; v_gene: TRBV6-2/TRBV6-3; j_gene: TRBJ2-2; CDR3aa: CASSDPQGAGELFF; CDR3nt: TGTGCCAGCAGCGACCCTCAGGGCGCCGGGGAGCTGTTTTTT
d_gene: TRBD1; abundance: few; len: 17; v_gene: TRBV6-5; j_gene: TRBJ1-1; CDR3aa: CASSYTTGQGAPVEAFF; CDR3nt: TGTGCCAGCAGTTACACTACGGGACAGGGGGCACCTGTCGAAGCTTTCTTT
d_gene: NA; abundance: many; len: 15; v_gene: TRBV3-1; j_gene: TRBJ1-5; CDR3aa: CASSQVPGTDQPQHF; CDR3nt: TGTGCCAGCAGCCAAGTTCCAGGGACCGATCAGCCCCAGCATTTT
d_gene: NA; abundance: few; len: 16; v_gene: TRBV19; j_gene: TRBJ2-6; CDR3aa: CASSIVVASGANVLTF; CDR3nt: TGTGCCAGTAGTATAGTGGTTGCATCTGGGGCCAACGTCCTGACTTTC
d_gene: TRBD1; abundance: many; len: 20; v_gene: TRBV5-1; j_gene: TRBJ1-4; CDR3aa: CASSFVNLMTGKPTNEKLFF; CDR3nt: TGCGCCAGCAGCTTCGTCAACCTTATGACAGGGAAGCCAACTAATGAAAAACTGTTTTTT
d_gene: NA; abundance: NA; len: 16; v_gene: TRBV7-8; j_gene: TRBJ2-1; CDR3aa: CASSLAGGDPYNEQFF; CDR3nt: TGTGCCAGCAGCTTAGCGGGCGGGGACCCCTACAATGAGCAGTTCTTC
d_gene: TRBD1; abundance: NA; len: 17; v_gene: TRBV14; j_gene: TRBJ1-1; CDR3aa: CASSQAEWDRRNTEAFF; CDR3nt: TGTGCCAGCAGCCAAGCTGAATGGGACAGGCGTAACACTGAAGCTTTCTTT
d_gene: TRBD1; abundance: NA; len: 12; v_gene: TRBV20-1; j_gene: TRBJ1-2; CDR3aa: CSAPTGIGGYTF; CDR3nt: TGCAGTGCCCCGACAGGGATAGGTGGCTACACCTTC
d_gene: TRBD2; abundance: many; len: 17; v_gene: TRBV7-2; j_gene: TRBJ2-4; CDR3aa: CASSPTGTSVISNIQYF; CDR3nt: TGTGCCAGCAGCCCCACCGGGACTAGCGTTATTAGCAACATTCAGTACTTC
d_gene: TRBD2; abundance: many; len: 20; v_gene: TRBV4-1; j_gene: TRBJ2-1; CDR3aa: CASSQGTGRSTSGGVNEQFF; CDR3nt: TGCGCCAGCAGCCAGGGGACAGGGCGTTCTACTAGCGGGGGGGTAAATGAGCAGTTCTTC
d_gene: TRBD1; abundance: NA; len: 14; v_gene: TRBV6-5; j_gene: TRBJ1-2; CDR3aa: CASSYDRGNYGYTF; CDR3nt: TGTGCCAGCAGTTACGACAGGGGCAACTATGGCTACACCTTC
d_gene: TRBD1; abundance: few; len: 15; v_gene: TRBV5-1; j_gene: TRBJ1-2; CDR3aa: CASSTTGTAEQGYTF; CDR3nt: TGCGCCAGCAGCACTACCGGGACAGCGGAGCAGGGCTACACCTTC
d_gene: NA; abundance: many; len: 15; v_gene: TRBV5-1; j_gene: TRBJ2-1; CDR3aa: CASSSWGDPYNEQFF; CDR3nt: TGCGCCAGCAGCTCCTGGGGGGATCCCTACAATGAGCAGTTCTTC
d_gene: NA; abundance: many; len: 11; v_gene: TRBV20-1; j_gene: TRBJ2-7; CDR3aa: CSALNRDEQYF; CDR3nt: TGCAGTGCCTTAAACAGGGATGAGCAGTACTTC
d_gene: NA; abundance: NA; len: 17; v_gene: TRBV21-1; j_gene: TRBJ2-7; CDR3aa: CASSKGCSGTSADEQYF; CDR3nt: TGTGCCAGCAGCAAAGGGTGTTCAGGGACTAGCGCAGACGAGCAGTACTTC